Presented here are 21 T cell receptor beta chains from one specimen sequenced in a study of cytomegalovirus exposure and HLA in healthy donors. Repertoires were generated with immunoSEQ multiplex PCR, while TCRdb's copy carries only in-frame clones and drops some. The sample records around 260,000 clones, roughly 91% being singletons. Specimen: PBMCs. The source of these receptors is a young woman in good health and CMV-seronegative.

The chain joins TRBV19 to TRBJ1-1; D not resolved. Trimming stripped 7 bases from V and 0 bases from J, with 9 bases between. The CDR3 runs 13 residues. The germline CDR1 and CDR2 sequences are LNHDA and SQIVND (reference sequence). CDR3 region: CASTPGLNTEAFF. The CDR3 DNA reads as TGTGCCAGTACCCCGGGGTTGAACACTGAAGCTTTCTTT.

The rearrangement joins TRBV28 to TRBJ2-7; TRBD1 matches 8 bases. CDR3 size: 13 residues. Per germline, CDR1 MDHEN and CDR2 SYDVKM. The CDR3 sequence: CATWRQGMGEQYF. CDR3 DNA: TGTGCAACTTGGAGACAGGGGATGGGAGAGCAGTACTTC.

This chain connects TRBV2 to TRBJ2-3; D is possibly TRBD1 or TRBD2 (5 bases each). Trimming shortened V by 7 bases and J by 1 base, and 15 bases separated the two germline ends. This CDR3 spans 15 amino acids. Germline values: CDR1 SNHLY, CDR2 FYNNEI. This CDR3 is CASNSRGVGTDTQYF. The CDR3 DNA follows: TGTGCCAGCAACAGTCGAGGGGTTGGCACAGATACGCAGTATTTT.

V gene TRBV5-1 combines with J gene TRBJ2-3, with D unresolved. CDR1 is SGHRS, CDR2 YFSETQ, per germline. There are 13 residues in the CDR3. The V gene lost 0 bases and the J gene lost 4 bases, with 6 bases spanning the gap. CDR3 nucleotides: TGCGCCAGCAGCTTGGACGGCGCAGATACGCAGTATTTT. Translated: CASSLDGADTQYF.

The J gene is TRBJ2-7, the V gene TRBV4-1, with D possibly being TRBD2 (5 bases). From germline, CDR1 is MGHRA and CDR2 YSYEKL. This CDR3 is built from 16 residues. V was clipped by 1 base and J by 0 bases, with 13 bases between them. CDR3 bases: TGCGCCAGCAGCCAAGGTTCTAGCCTCCTCTCCTACGAGCAGTACTTC. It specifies CASSQGSSLLSYEQYF.

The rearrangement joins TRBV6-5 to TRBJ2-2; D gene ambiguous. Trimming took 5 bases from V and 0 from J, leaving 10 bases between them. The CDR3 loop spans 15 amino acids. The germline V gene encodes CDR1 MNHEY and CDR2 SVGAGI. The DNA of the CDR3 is TGTGCCAGCAGTCACCGGATCCCGAACACCGGGGAGCTGTTTTTT. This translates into CASSHRIPNTGELFF.

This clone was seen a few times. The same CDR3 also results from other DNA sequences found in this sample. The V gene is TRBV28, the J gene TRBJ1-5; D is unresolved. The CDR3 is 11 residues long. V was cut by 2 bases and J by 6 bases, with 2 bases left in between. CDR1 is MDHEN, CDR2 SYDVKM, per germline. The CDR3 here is CASSLGQPQHF. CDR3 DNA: TGTGCCAGCAGTTTAGGTCAGCCCCAGCATTTT. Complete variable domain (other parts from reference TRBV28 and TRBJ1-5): DVKVTQSSRYLVKRTGEKVFLECVQDMDHENMFWYRQDPGLGLRLIYFSYDVKMKEKGDIPEGYSVSREKKERFSLILESASTNQTSMYLCASSLGQPQHFGDGTRLSIL.

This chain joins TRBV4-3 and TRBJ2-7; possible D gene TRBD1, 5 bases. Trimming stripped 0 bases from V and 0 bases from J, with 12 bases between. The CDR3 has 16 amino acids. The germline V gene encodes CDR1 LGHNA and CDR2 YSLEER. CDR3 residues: CASSQDLGVSSYEQYF. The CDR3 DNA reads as TGCGCCAGCAGCCAAGATTTAGGGGTTAGCTCCTACGAGCAGTACTTC.

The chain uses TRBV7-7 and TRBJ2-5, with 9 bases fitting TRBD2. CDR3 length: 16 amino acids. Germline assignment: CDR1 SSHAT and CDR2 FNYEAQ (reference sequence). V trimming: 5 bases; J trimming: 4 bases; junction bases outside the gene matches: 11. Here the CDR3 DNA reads TGTGCCAGCAGCGTCGGACTAGCGATGAGTGGAGAGACCCAGTACTTC. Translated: CASSVGLAMSGETQYF.

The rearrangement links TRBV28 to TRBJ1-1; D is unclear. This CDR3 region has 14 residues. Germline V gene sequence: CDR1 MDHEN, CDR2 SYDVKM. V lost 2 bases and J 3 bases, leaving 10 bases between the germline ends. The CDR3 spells CASSLRVPHTEAFF. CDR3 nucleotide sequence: TGTGCCAGCAGTTTAAGAGTCCCCCACACTGAAGCTTTCTTT.

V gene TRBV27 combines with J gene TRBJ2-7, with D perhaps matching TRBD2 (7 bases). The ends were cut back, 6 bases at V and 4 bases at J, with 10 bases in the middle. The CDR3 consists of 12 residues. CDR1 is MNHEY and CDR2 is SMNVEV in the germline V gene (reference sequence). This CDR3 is CASRGGGYEQYF. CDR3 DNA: TGTGCCAGCAGAGGGGGAGGGTACGAGCAGTACTTC.

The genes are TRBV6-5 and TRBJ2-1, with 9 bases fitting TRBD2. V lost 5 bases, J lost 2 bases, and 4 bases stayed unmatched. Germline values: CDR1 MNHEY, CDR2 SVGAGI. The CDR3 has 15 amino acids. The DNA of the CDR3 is TGTGCCAGCAGTCCTCTAGCGGGGCCCTACAATGAGCAGTTCTTC. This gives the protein CASSPLAGPYNEQFF.

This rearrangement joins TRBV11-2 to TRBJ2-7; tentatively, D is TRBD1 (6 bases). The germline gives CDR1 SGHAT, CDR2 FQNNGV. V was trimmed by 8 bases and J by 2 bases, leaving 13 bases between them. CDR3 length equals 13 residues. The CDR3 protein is CASRPGHTYEQYF. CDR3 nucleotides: TGTGCCAGCCGACCGGGACACACCTACGAGCAGTACTTC.

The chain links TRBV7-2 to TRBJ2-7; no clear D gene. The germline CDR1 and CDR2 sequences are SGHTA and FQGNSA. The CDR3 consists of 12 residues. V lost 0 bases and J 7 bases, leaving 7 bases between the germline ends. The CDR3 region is CASSLAGWEQYF. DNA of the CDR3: TGTGCCAGCAGCTTAGCTGGTTGGGAGCAGTACTTC.

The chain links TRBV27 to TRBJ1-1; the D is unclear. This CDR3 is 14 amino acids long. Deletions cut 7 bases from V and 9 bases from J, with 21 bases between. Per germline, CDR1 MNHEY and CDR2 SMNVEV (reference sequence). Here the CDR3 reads CASTISGSREQAFF. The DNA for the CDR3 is TGTGCCAGCACCATCTCAGGTAGTCGTGAACAAGCTTTCTTT.

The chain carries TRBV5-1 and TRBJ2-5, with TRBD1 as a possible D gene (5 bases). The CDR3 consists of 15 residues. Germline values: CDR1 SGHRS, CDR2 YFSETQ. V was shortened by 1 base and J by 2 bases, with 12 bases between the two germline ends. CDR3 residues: CASSLSQGAQETQYF. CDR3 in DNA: TGCGCCAGCAGCTTGAGCCAGGGCGCACAAGAGACCCAGTACTTC. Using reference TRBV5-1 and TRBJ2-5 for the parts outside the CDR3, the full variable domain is KAGVTQTPRYLIKTRGQQVTLSCSPISGHRSVSWYQQTPGQGLQFLFEYFSETQRNKGNFPGRFSGRQFSNSRSEMNVSTLELGDSALYLCASSLSQGAQETQYFGPGTRLLVL.

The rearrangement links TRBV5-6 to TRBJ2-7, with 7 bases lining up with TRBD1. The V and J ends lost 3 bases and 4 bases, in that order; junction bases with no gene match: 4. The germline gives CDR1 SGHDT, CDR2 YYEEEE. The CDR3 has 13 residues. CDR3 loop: CASSWGQTYEQYF. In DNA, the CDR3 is TGTGCCAGCAGCTGGGGACAGACATACGAGCAGTACTTC. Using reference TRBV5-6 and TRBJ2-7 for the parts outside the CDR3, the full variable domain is DAGVTQSPTHLIKTRGQQVTLRCSPKSGHDTVSWYQQALGQGPQFIFQYYEEEERQRGNFPDRFSGHQFPNYSSELNVNALLLGDSALYLCASSWGQTYEQYFGPGTRLTVT.

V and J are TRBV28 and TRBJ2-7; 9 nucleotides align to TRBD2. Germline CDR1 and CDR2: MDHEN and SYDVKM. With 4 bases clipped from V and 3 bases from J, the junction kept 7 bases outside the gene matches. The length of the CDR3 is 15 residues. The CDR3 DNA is TGTGCCAGCAGTTCTATCCGCGGGAGGGGCTACGAGCAGTACTTC. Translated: CASSSIRGRGYEQYF.

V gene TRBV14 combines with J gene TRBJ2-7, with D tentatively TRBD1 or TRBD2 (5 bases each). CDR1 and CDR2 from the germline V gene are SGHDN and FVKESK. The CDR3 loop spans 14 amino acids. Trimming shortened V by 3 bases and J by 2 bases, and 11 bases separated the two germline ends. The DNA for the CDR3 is TGTGCCAGCAGCCAGGGGGACGGAGCCTACGAGCAGTACTTC. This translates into CASSQGDGAYEQYF.

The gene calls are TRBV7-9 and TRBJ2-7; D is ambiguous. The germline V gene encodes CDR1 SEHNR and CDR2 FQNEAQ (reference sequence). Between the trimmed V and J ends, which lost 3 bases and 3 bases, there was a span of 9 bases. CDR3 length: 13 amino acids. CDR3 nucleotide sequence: TGTGCCAGCAGCTTGGAAGATCTCTACGAGCAGTACTTC. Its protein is CASSLEDLYEQYF.

CDR3 nucleotides: TGTGCCAGCAGCGTAGGCGCGGCAGATACGCAGTATTTT. This gives the protein CASSVGAADTQYF. The chain couples TRBV9 to TRBJ2-3; D is ambiguous. V was cut by 0 bases and J by 4 bases, with 6 bases left in between. The germline CDR1 and CDR2 sequences are SGDLS and YYNGEE. The CDR3 length is 13 residues.